This is a list of T cell receptor beta chains from one sample in a study of blood T cell repertoires in COVID-19. Sequenced by immunoSEQ multiplex PCR; TCRdb stores in-frame clones only, minus some. The sample holds about 340,000 clones; roughly 90% are singletons and the top ten take just over 7%. Material: peripheral blood. The receptors were sampled from a woman aged 55-69 years with COVID-19, enrolled during active disease. CDR3s include the opening cysteine and the closing phenylalanine or tryptophan. The D gene is left open where the match is weak. Clone size is given for some rows only: seen once, a few or many times, or a class if the clone is expanded.

>-|TRBJ2-7|TRBV7-4|-
TGTGCCAGCAGCTTATCGGTCCCTCCCAGGGGCTACGAGCAGTACTTC
CASSLSVPPRGYEQYF
>-|TRBJ1-4|TRBV12-5|TRBD1
TGTGCTAGTGGCCCGGGACAGGGGGCGGAAAAACTGTTTTTT
CASGPGQGAEKLFF
>-|TRBJ2-3|TRBV5-4|TRBD2
TGTGCCAGCAGCTTAGCGGGGGGGCCACCAGATACGCAGTATTTT
CASSLAGGPPDTQYF
>-|TRBJ1-4|TRBV10-3|-
TGTGCCATCAGTGAGTCGCCGACAGATGCAACTAATGAAAAACTGTTTTTT
CAISESPTDATNEKLFF
>-|TRBJ2-1|TRBV5-1|-
TGCGCCAGCAGCTTCGCTAGTTACAATGAGCAGTTCTTC
CASSFASYNEQFF
>few|TRBJ1-1|TRBV7-2|-
TGTGCCAGCAGCTTAGACTTCACGGGGGTGGGGAACACTGAAGCTTTCTTT
CASSLDFTGVGNTEAFF
>-|TRBJ1-5|TRBV10-3|-
TGTGCTGCTCGGGGGGCAGAGAATCAGCCCCAGCATTTT
CAARGAENQPQHF
>-|TRBJ2-3|TRBV30|-
TGTGCCTGGGGCAGGGTCCCTACAGATACGCAGTATTTT
CAWGRVPTDTQYF
>-|TRBJ2-1|TRBV7-3|TRBD2
TGTGCCAGCAGCTACATGACTAGCGGGGAGTACAATGAGCAGTTCTTC
CASSYMTSGEYNEQFF
>-|TRBJ2-7|TRBV29-1|TRBD2
TGCAGCGTTGATATGGGCGAGGCGGGGGGGCTTGCGGGAGAGCAGTACTTC
CSVDMGEAGGLAGEQYF
>-|TRBJ2-1|TRBV29-1|-
TGCAGCGGACTAAGGGTTTTATACAATGAGCAGTTCTTC
CSGLRVLYNEQFF
>-|TRBJ2-6|TRBV5-6|TRBD1
TGTGCCAGCAGCGTTCGAGACAGGGTTAATGGGGCCAACGTCCTGACTTTC
CASSVRDRVNGANVLTF
>-|TRBJ1-4|TRBV4-1|-
TGCGCCAGCAGCCAGAGAGGCCTCTCAACTAATGAAAAACTGTTTTTT
CASSQRGLSTNEKLFF
>-|TRBJ2-3|TRBV12-3/TRBV12-4|-
TGTGCCAGCAGTTTATCCGGAGAAGATACGCAGTATTTT
CASSLSGEDTQYF
>-|TRBJ1-2|TRBV19|TRBD1
TGTGCCAGTAGTAACGACAGGGGCTATGGCTACACCTTC
CASSNDRGYGYTF
>-|TRBJ2-1|TRBV11-3|TRBD1
TGTGCCAGCAGCGGGGACCCAAGAGGGGGCAACGACGGATCCTACAATGAGCAGTTCTTC
CASSGDPRGGNDGSYNEQFF
>-|TRBJ1-1|TRBV5-1|-
TGCGCCAGCAGGATGGGGGAGGTCATGAACACTGAAGCTTTCTTT
CASRMGEVMNTEAFF
>-|TRBJ1-4|TRBV2|-
TGTGCCAGCACTGACCTATTGGAGGAAAAACTGTTTTTT
CASTDLLEEKLFF
>-|TRBJ2-5|TRBV11-2|-
TGTGCCAGCAGCCCCTCCGGGGTTACCCAGTACTTC
CASSPSGVTQYF
>-|TRBJ2-7|TRBV13|-
TGTGCCAGCAGCTCCGTCCCGGCAGACAGGAGCCATCCGTCTACCTCCTACGAGCAGTACTTC
CASSSVPADRSHPSTSYEQYF
>few|TRBJ1-3|TRBV3-1/TRBV3-2|-
TGTGCCAGCAGCCAAGGGGGCGCTGGAAACACCATATATTTT
CASSQGGAGNTIYF
>-|TRBJ1-4|TRBV27|TRBD1
TGTGCCAGCAGTTTCGGACAGGATAATGAAAAACTGTTTTTT
CASSFGQDNEKLFF
>-|TRBJ2-3|TRBV2|TRBD1
TGTGCCAGCAGGTTTAGTGTCAGGGGGCAAGATACGCAGTATTTT
CASRFSVRGQDTQYF
>-|TRBJ2-7|TRBV29-1|-
TGCAGCGTTCAGGGTTCGGGTGAGCAGTACTTC
CSVQGSGEQYF
>-|TRBJ2-1|TRBV5-6|-
TGTGCCAGCAGCCTGGGACCCCCGGGGGACAATGAGCAGTTCTTC
CASSLGPPGDNEQFF
>few|TRBJ2-3|TRBV6-6|-
TGTGCCAGCAGTTTCCTGGCGGGAGATACGCAGTATTTT
CASSFLAGDTQYF
>-|TRBJ1-1|TRBV19|-
TGTGCCAGTAGTGCGGTGGGGGGGCGAACTGAAGCTTTCTTT
CASSAVGGRTEAFF
>-|TRBJ2-7|TRBV6-5|TRBD1
TGTGCCAGCAGTTACTCGGGACAGGGGCCCCCCTACGAGCAGTACTTC
CASSYSGQGPPYEQYF